A single sample gave rise to the 24 T cell receptor beta chains below, sequenced in a study of preoperative IRX-2 immunotherapy in early breast cancer. The assay was immunoSEQ multiplex PCR, and TCRdb's table has in-frame clones only and misses some. This table has over 25,000 clones, about four fifths appearing once. Treatment given: preoperative locoregional IRX-2 cytokine immunotherapy. The sample in question was lymph node tissue, obtained from a patient treated with IRX-2 immunotherapy. The receptors originated from a human donor with breast cancer.

V usage is TRBV28 and J usage is TRBJ1-3, with D possibly TRBD1 on 5 matching bases. The CDR3 loop spans 16 amino acids. Germline loops: CDR1 MDHEN, CDR2 SYDVKM. Trimming shortened V by 6 bases and J by 0 bases, and 15 bases separated the two germline ends. The DNA of the CDR3 is TGTGCCAGCAGGGCAGGGCGGTCCACCTCTGGAAACACCATATATTTT. Translated: CASRAGRSTSGNTIYF.

The CDR3 loop reads CSVATLAGSWYF. Written as DNA, the CDR3 is TGCAGCGTTGCCACTCTAGCGGGGAGTTGGTATTTT. J is TRBJ2-3 and V is TRBV29-1; TRBD2 matches at 9 bases. The V gene's germline CDR1 is SQVTM and CDR2 ANQGSEA. This CDR3 is built from 12 residues. With V trimmed by 4 bases and J by 14 bases, 10 bases remained unmatched.

In this sample, this clone turned up a few times. The chain uses TRBV28 and TRBJ1-6, with D unresolved. The CDR3 is 13 residues long. Trimming stripped 7 bases from V and 9 bases from J, with 13 bases between. The germline V gene encodes CDR1 MDHEN and CDR2 SYDVKM. The CDR3 here is CASTENHGSPLHF. As DNA, the CDR3 is TGTGCCAGCACCGAAAACCATGGTTCACCCCTCCACTTT.

The chain recombines TRBV29-1 with TRBJ1-5; 7 nucleotides line up with TRBD1. The junction had 10 bases not matched to a gene; V was cut back by 7 bases and J by 7 bases. This CDR3 contains 13 residues. Germline-derived CDR1 and CDR2 are SQVTM and ANQGSEA. In DNA form, the CDR3 reads TGCAGCGGTTCAGGGGGAAGAGGGCAGCCCCAGCATTTT. Its translation is CSGSGGRGQPQHF. Full variable domain (missing parts from reference TRBV29-1 and TRBJ1-5): SAVISQKPSRDICQRGTSLTIQCQVDSQVTMMFWYRQQPGQSLTLIATANQGSEATYESGFVIDKFPISRPNLTFSTLTVSNMSPEDSSIYLCSGSGGRGQPQHFGDGTRLSIL.

The genes are TRBV30 and TRBJ1-1; TRBD1 is a possible D gene (5 bases). The ends were cut back, 2 bases at V and 9 bases at J, with 13 bases in the middle. Per germline, CDR1 GTSNPN and CDR2 SVGIG (reference sequence). CDR3 length: 12 amino acids. The CDR3 nucleotides read TGTGCCTGGAGTCGGGACGGCCTCCAAGCTTTCTTT. Translating it yields CAWSRDGLQAFF.

The V gene is TRBV18, the J gene TRBJ1-1, with 9 bases identical to TRBD1. In germline, CDR1 is KGHSH, CDR2 LQKENI. V shed 5 bases, J shed 5 bases, and the junction held 9 bases outside the gene matches. This CDR3 is 15 amino acids long. The CDR3 DNA follows: TGTGCCAGCTCAGTTGTACAGGGGGCTGAGACTGAAGCTTTCTTT. Translating gives CASSVVQGAETEAFF.

This chain connects TRBV29-1 to TRBJ2-7; 8 bases are shared with TRBD2. V gave up 0 bases and J gave up 4 bases; unmatched junction bases: 5. The CDR3 loop spans 14 amino acids. Germline CDR1 is SQVTM and CDR2 is ANQGSEA. This CDR3 is CSVEDVRGGYEQYF. The DNA for the CDR3 is TGCAGCGTTGAAGATGTCCGGGGGGGTTACGAGCAGTACTTC.

This chain joins TRBV30 and TRBJ1-2; 7 nucleotides align to TRBD1. The length of the CDR3 is 13 residues. The V and J ends lost 3 bases and 2 bases, in that order; junction bases with no gene match: 3. Germline values: CDR1 GTSNPN, CDR2 SVGIG (reference sequence). The DNA of the CDR3 is TGTGCCTGGAGCCGGGACAGCAACTATGGCTACACCTTC. This sequence encodes CAWSRDSNYGYTF. Full variable domain (rest looked up from reference TRBV30 and TRBJ1-2): SQTIHQWPATLVQPVGSPLSLECTVEGTSNPNLYWYRQAAGRGLQLLFYSVGIGQISSEVPQNLSASRPQDRQFILSSKKLLLSDSGFYLCAWSRDSNYGYTFGSGTRLTVV.

The chain employs TRBV19 and TRBJ1-3, with TRBD1 matching 7 bases. The CDR3 runs to 17 residues. Germline loops: CDR1 LNHDA, CDR2 SQIVND (reference sequence). J lost 0 bases, V lost 2 bases, and 7 bases had no gene match. The CDR3 protein is CASSIPRDSDSGNTIYF. The CDR3 DNA sequence: TGTGCCAGTAGTATACCCCGGGACAGCGACTCTGGAAACACCATATATTTT.

This chain links TRBV29-1 with TRBJ2-7; D might be TRBD2 (5 bases). There are 13 residues in the CDR3. V gave up 7 bases and J gave up 2 bases, with 15 bases separating them. Per germline, CDR1 SQVTM and CDR2 ANQGSEA. CDR3 region: CSASFGITYEQYF. The CDR3 region has the DNA TGCAGCGCCTCTTTCGGGATTACCTACGAGCAGTACTTC.

This clone was detected a few times. J is TRBJ2-7 and V is TRBV18, with D tentatively TRBD1 (5 bases). Trimming pared 3 bases from V and 7 bases from J, leaving 22 bases between. There are 16 residues in the CDR3. CDR1 is KGHSH, CDR2 LQKENI, per germline. This CDR3 is CASSPDRLGHLGEQYF. The CDR3 DNA reads as TGTGCCAGCTCACCGGACCGCCTAGGACACCTGGGGGAGCAGTACTTC.

This rearrangement joins TRBV18 to TRBJ1-5; D is perhaps TRBD1 (6 bases). This CDR3 contains 14 residues. V dropped 6 bases and J dropped 5 bases, with 14 bases sitting between them. Germline values: CDR1 KGHSH, CDR2 LQKENI. This CDR3 reads CASSPRTVDQPQHF. The CDR3 nucleotides read TGTGCCAGCTCGCCCCGGACAGTAGATCAGCCCCAGCATTTT. Full variable domain (rest looked up from reference TRBV18 and TRBJ1-5): NAGVMQNPRHLVRRRGQEARLRCSPMKGHSHVYWYRQLPEEGLKFMVYLQKENIIDESGMPKERFSAEFPKEGPSILRIQQVVRGDSAAYFCASSPRTVDQPQHFGDGTRLSIL.

The chain uses TRBV18 and TRBJ2-1; 10 bases line up with TRBD2. The CDR3 is 14 amino acids. Losses at the gene ends were 5 bases for V and 6 bases for J; bases not matched to a gene: 4. CDR1 is KGHSH and CDR2 is LQKENI in the germline V gene. As DNA, the CDR3 is TGTGCCAGCTCATCCAGGACTAGCGGCAATGAGCAGTTCTTC. Encoded protein: CASSSRTSGNEQFF.

This chain joins TRBV5-1 and TRBJ2-4, with 9 bases that match TRBD1. The germline V gene has CDR1 SGHRS and CDR2 YFSETQ. The CDR3 length is 15 residues. V trimming: 4 bases; J trimming: 8 bases; junction bases outside the gene matches: 10. CDR3 loop: CASSRRDREEYIQYF. The CDR3 nucleotides are TGCGCCAGCAGCCGGAGGGACAGGGAGGAGTACATTCAGTACTTC.

This clone was recorded a few times. The chain employs TRBV19 and TRBJ2-7; no clear D. The CDR3 contains 14 residues. Germline loops: CDR1 LNHDA, CDR2 SQIVND (reference sequence). V shed 9 bases and J shed 2 bases, with 17 bases lying between them. CDR3 in amino acids: CASSEVGGPYEQYF. CDR3 DNA sequence: TGTGCCAGCAGTGAGGTGGGTGGTCCCTACGAGCAGTACTTC.

The rearrangement links TRBV18 to TRBJ2-5; D perhaps matches TRBD1 (6 bases). The CDR3 spans 14 residues. Trimming shortened V by 2 bases and J by 3 bases, and 10 bases separated the two germline ends. The germline V gene has CDR1 KGHSH and CDR2 LQKENI. CDR3: CASSPYAGEETQYF. Written as DNA, the CDR3 is TGTGCCAGCTCACCATACGCAGGGGAAGAGACCCAGTACTTC. The entire variable domain, with the rest obtained from reference TRBV18 and TRBJ2-5, is as follows: NAGVMQNPRHLVRRRGQEARLRCSPMKGHSHVYWYRQLPEEGLKFMVYLQKENIIDESGMPKERFSAEFPKEGPSILRIQQVVRGDSAAYFCASSPYAGEETQYFGPGTRLLVL.

This clone was recorded once. The chain links TRBV29-1 to TRBJ1-1; D remains unclear. V was clipped by 7 bases and J by 9 bases, with 21 bases between them. The CDR3 is 13 residues long. The germline V gene has CDR1 SQVTM and CDR2 ANQGSEA. CDR3 in DNA: TGCAGCGCCATTCTAACTTGGGCGGGTAAAGCTTTCTTT. Translation gives CSAILTWAGKAFF.

The CDR3 is CASSHLLGTTYEQYF. The CDR3 bases are TGTGCCAGCAGCCACCTCCTGGGGACTACCTACGAGCAGTACTTC. This rearrangement joins TRBV14 to TRBJ2-7; 7 bases are a match to TRBD2. This CDR3 contains 15 residues. Unmatched junction bases numbered 7, after V lost 3 bases and J lost 2 bases. Per the germline V gene, CDR1 is SGHDN and CDR2 is FVKESK.

This clone was detected only once. The genes are TRBV29-1 and TRBJ1-2; a possible D gene is TRBD1 (5 bases). Deletions cut 0 bases from V and 4 bases from J, with 18 bases between. Germline V gives CDR1 SQVTM, CDR2 ANQGSEA. This CDR3 has 16 residues. The DNA of the CDR3 is TGCAGCGTTGAAGATGAAGGCGGGGCTCGTGGCTATGGCTACACCTTC. It encodes CSVEDEGGARGYGYTF.

This clone has a handful of counts. The genes are TRBV19 and TRBJ2-2; 9 bases are a match to TRBD1. Germline CDR1 reads LNHDA; CDR2 reads SQIVND (reference sequence). V gave up 8 bases and J gave up 4 bases; unmatched junction bases: 8. This CDR3 is 15 amino acids long. The CDR3 DNA reads as TGTGCCAGTTGCCAGATGACAGGGGGCACCGGGGAGCTGTTTTTT. Its translation is CASCQMTGGTGELFF.

This chain joins TRBV6-8 and TRBJ1-2; perhaps TRBD1 as D (6 bases). CDR1 MNHGY and CDR2 SAAAGT come from the germline V gene. Trimming took off 7 bases at V and 7 bases at J, with 19 bases between the two ends. CDR3 size: 14 residues. CDR3 DNA: TGTGCCAGCACTTTCAGGGGAGCGATTGGTGGCTACACCTTC. Translated: CASTFRGAIGGYTF.

The V gene is TRBV11-3, the J gene TRBJ1-4; no clear D. Between the trimmed V and J ends, which lost 6 bases and 0 bases, there was a span of 23 bases. Per the germline V gene, CDR1 is SGHNT and CDR2 is YENEEA. The CDR3 contains 19 residues. The CDR3 DNA reads TGTGCCAGCAGTCAGACGGTCGGACGGTATATTGCAACTAATGAAAAACTGTTTTTT. This encodes CASSQTVGRYIATNEKLFF.

The rearrangement uses TRBV15 and TRBJ2-1, with a possible D match to TRBD2 (6 bases). There are 14 residues in the CDR3. V was cut by 1 base and J by 7 bases, with 11 bases left in between. Germline V lookup: CDR1 LNHNV, CDR2 YYDKDF (reference sequence). The DNA of the CDR3 is TGTGCCACCAGCAGAGTACCGACTAGGAATGAGCAGTTCTTC. This codes for CATSRVPTRNEQFF.

V is TRBV5-1 and J is TRBJ2-1, with D unresolved. CDR3 length: 15 residues. From germline, CDR1 is SGHRS and CDR2 YFSETQ. The ends were cut back, 2 bases at V and 2 bases at J, with 11 bases in the middle. The CDR3 reads CASSLGSQPYNEQFF. Here the CDR3 DNA reads TGCGCCAGCAGCTTAGGGTCACAGCCCTACAATGAGCAGTTCTTC.